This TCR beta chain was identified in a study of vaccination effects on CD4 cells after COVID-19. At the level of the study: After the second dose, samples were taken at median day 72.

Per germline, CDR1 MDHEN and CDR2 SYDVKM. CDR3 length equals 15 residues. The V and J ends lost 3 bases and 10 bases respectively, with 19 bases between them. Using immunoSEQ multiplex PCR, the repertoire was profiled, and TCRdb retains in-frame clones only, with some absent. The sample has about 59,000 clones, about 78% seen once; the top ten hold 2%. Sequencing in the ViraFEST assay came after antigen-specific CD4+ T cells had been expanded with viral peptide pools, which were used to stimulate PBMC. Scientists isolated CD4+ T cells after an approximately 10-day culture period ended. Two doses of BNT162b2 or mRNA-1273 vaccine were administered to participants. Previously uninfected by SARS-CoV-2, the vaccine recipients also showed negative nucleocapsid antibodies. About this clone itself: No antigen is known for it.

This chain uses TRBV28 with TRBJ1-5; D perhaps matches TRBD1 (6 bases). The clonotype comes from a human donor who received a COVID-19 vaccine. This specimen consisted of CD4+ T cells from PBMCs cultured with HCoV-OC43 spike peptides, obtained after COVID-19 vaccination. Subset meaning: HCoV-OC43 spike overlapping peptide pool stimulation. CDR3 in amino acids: CASSFSREEGGPQHF. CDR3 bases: TGTGCCAGCAGTTTTAGTAGGGAGGAGGGGGGCCCCCAGCATTTT.